Presented here are 14 T cell receptor beta chains from one specimen sequenced in a study of CD8 T cells in ankylosing spondylitis. Study outcomes and limitations: Several highly homologous variants formed a TCR beta motif that appeared characteristic of ankylosing spondylitis blood.

Each CDR3 protein gets one entry after TCRdb re-called the 5' RACE reads with MiXCR. The sample has a few hundred thousand distinct CDR3 sequences; roughly 8% are singletons. Their target antigens are unknown. Material for sequencing was blood, either unsorted or a sorted T cell fraction (not recorded which). The receptors come from a male donor with ankylosing spondylitis.

Only a few counts were recorded for this clonotype. V gene TRBV18 combines with J gene TRBJ1-6, with D uncertain. CDR1 is KGHSH, CDR2 LQKENI, per germline. Deletions cut 2 bases from V and 3 bases from J, with 5 bases between. CDR3 length: 14 residues. As DNA, the CDR3 is TGTGCCAGCTCACCAGGCGTCTATAATTCACCCCTCCACTTT. The encoded protein is CASSPGVYNSPLHF.

The chain uses TRBV3-1 and TRBJ2-2; D perhaps matches TRBD2 (6 bases). The germline V and J ends were trimmed by 3 bases and 1 base, with 12 bases remaining between them. This CDR3 is built from 16 residues. Germline lookup yields CDR1 LGHDT and CDR2 YNNKEL (reference sequence). Here the CDR3 reads CASSHGAAGNTGELFF. The CDR3 nucleotides read TGTGCCAGCAGCCATGGGGCAGCGGGGAACACCGGGGAGCTGTTTTTT. Full variable domain (outside the CDR3, taken from reference TRBV3-1 and TRBJ2-2): DTAVSQTPKYLVTQMGNDKSIKCEQNLGHDTMYWYKQDSKKFLKIMFSYNNKELIINETVPNRFSPKSPDKAHLNLHINSLELGDSAVYFCASSHGAAGNTGELFFGEGSRLTVL.

This clonotype was counted many times. This chain uses TRBV29-1 with TRBJ2-5; D gene uncertain. With 4 bases removed from V and 6 bases from J, the gap between germline ends came to 15 bases. Germline-derived CDR1 and CDR2 are SQVTM and ANQGSEA. The CDR3 is 13 residues long. CDR3 bases: TGCAGCGTTGGACCCGCCATTGGAAAGACCCAGTACTTC. It encodes CSVGPAIGKTQYF.

This clonotype was detected ten times or more. J is TRBJ2-7 and V is TRBV3-1, with 7 bases matching TRBD2. There are 15 residues in the CDR3. Germline CDR1 is LGHDT and CDR2 is YNNKEL (reference sequence). J lost 4 bases, V lost 1 base, and 7 bases had no gene match. This chain's CDR3 is CASSQGRAGAYEQYF. CDR3 nucleotides: TGTGCCAGCAGCCAAGGTCGGGCGGGAGCATACGAGCAGTACTTC.

This clonotype was counted between two and nine times. The chain links TRBV5-6 to TRBJ2-7; TRBD1 is a possible D gene (5 bases). Germline V gene data show CDR1 as SGHDT and CDR2 as YYEEEE. The germline V and J ends were trimmed by 4 bases and 0 bases, with 14 bases remaining between them. The CDR3 runs 15 residues. CDR3 amino acids: CASSLGHLSSYEQYF. The CDR3 DNA follows: TGTGCCAGCAGCCTAGGACACTTATCCTCCTACGAGCAGTACTTC.

V and J are TRBV24-1 and TRBJ2-1, with D perhaps matching TRBD1 or TRBD2 (5 bases each). V was pared by 4 bases and J by 7 bases, with 22 bases between. The CDR3 consists of 17 residues. Germline V gene sequence: CDR1 KGHDR, CDR2 SFDVKD. The CDR3 reads CATSDPLLGDARNEQFF. The CDR3 nucleotides are TGTGCCACCAGTGACCCGCTTTTAGGGGACGCGAGGAATGAGCAGTTCTTC.

This clonotype has a handful of counts. The chain couples TRBV4-1 to TRBJ1-5; D may be TRBD1 (6 bases). Trimming cost V 0 bases and J 6 bases, with 12 bases left between them. The CDR3 consists of 15 residues. Germline V CDR1 and CDR2: MGHRA, YSYEKL. The CDR3 loop reads CASSQDGPGVQPQHF. DNA of the CDR3: TGCGCCAGCAGCCAAGATGGGCCAGGGGTTCAGCCCCAGCATTTT.

This clonotype was recorded many times. The chain is built from TRBV12-3 or TRBV12-4 and TRBJ2-5, with 7 bases matching TRBD1. J gave up 5 bases and V 6 bases, and 9 bases lay outside the gene matches. CDR3 size: 14 residues. The CDR3 coding sequence is TGTGCCAGCAGCCGGGGCAGGGGGATGGAGACCCAGTACTTC. Encoded protein: CASSRGRGMETQYF.

This clonotype was counted many times. The genes are TRBV5-1 and TRBJ2-1, with D maybe TRBD1 (6 bases). CDR1 is SGHRS, CDR2 YFSETQ, per germline. Trimming took off 4 bases at V and 6 bases at J, with 14 bases between the two ends. This CDR3 has 14 residues. CDR3 nucleotide sequence: TGCGCCAGCAGCGTCCAGACAGGTCCCAATGAGCAGTTCTTC. As protein: CASSVQTGPNEQFF.

The table lists this clonotype with many counts. The chain is built from TRBV20-1 and TRBJ2-7, with D perhaps TRBD1 (5 bases). The ends were cut back, 2 bases at V and 0 bases at J, with 8 bases in the middle. The germline CDR1 and CDR2 sequences are DFQATT and SNEGSKA (reference sequence). This CDR3 contains 13 residues. Here the CDR3 reads CSARRTSSYEQYF. DNA for the CDR3: TGCAGTGCTAGAAGGACAAGCTCCTACGAGCAGTACTTC.

The chain couples TRBV28 to TRBJ1-4; D ambiguous. Looked up from germline, CDR1 is MDHEN and CDR2 is SYDVKM. This CDR3 contains 14 residues. V dropped 7 bases and J dropped 0 bases, with 9 bases sitting between them. CDR3 in DNA: TGTGCCAGCACCTACGCTGCAACTAATGAAAAACTGTTTTTT. Protein: CASTYAATNEKLFF.

In this sample, this clonotype turned up a few times. The chain carries TRBV27 and TRBJ2-3, with 13 positions matching TRBD2. Germline CDR1 MNHEY, CDR2 SMNVEV (reference sequence). The V and J ends lost 6 bases and 4 bases, in that order; junction bases with no gene match: 10. The CDR3 is 17 amino acids. The CDR3 coding sequence is TGTGCCAGCAGCATTAAAAGGACTAGCGGGAGCGCAGATACGCAGTATTTT. Translated: CASSIKRTSGSADTQYF.

The CDR3 here is CAGSQGRRGANVLTF. The CDR3 DNA reads as TGTGCCGGCTCCCAAGGTCGGCGTGGGGCCAACGTCCTGACTTTC. V gene TRBV7-2 combines with J gene TRBJ2-6; D gene ambiguous. Between the trimmed V and J ends, which lost 11 bases and 3 bases, there was a span of 17 bases. The germline gives CDR1 SGHTA, CDR2 FQGNSA. The length of the CDR3 is 15 residues.

This clonotype was picked up a small number of times. V is TRBV3-1 and J is TRBJ2-1; no clear D. This CDR3 has 14 residues. V was pared by 4 bases and J by 6 bases, with 13 bases between. CDR1 LGHDT and CDR2 YNNKEL come from the germline V gene (reference sequence). The CDR3: CASSRSSSGNEQFF. In DNA form, the CDR3 reads TGTGCCAGCAGCCGCTCTTCTAGTGGCAATGAGCAGTTCTTC.